The 30 T cell receptor beta chains below were found in one sample sequenced in a study of vaccination and CD4 T cells after COVID-19. Antigens of these TCRs are unknown. The Oncomine TCR Beta short-read assay sequenced DNA from cultured CD4+ T cells. TCRdb ran MiXCR on the PCR reads and lists one entry per CDR3 protein. The table has 12,000 or so distinct CDR3 sequences, roughly 31% seen once; the top ten hold 34%. Treatment described: roughly ten-day PBMC culture with coronavirus spike peptide pools or control peptides (ViraFEST assay). Sequencing used CD4+ T cells from blood, cultured in vitro, obtained before SARS-CoV-2 vaccination. These receptor sequences come from a human donor who received a COVID-19 vaccine.

This clonotype has more than one count but fewer than ten. V gene TRBV6-5 combines with J gene TRBJ1-6; D not resolved. CDR3 size: 15 residues. V gave up 3 bases and J gave up 5 bases, with 11 bases separating them. Per germline, CDR1 MNHEY and CDR2 SVGAGI. CDR3 bases: TGTGCCAGCAGTTATCGGACGGCTGATAATTCACCCCTCCACTTT. It is translated as CASSYRTADNSPLHF.

This clonotype showed up just a few times. The gene calls are TRBV7-9 and TRBJ1-2; 11 nucleotides line up with TRBD1. This CDR3 is built from 15 residues. Germline V gene data show CDR1 as SEHNR and CDR2 as FQNEAQ (reference sequence). The V segment lost 5 bases and the J segment 2 bases; nucleotides outside the gene matches: 4. CDR3 protein: CASSLGTGGNYGYTF. CDR3 bases: TGTGCCAGCAGCCTTGGGACAGGGGGAAACTATGGCTACACCTTC.

The chain employs TRBV19 and TRBJ1-3; no clear D gene. Trimming removed 8 bases from V and 5 bases from J, with 16 bases in between. Germline CDR1 and CDR2: LNHDA and SQIVND (reference sequence). CDR3 length: 14 residues. The CDR3: CASGGGRSRNTIYF. The CDR3 DNA reads as TGTGCCAGTGGCGGAGGGAGGTCGCGAAACACCATATATTTT.

In DNA form, the CDR3 reads TGTGCCAGCAGTGTTCGCCCAAGCCGATTTGAAAAACTGTTTTTT. Amino acid sequence: CASSVRPSRFEKLFF. The chain couples TRBV25-1 to TRBJ1-4, with unresolved D. Germline assignment: CDR1 MGHDK and CDR2 SYGVNS. The CDR3 contains 15 residues. Trimming cost V 4 bases and J 7 bases, with 16 bases left between them.

The table lists this clonotype with a few counts. The rearrangement links TRBV25-1 to TRBJ2-3; the D gene is possibly TRBD2 (7 bases). CDR1 is MGHDK, CDR2 SYGVNS, per germline. V lost 6 bases and J lost 3, with 22 bases in between. The CDR3 is made up of 17 amino acids. Here the CDR3 DNA reads TGTGCCAGCAGCAGGGCAGAGGGGGGGGTTAGTACAGATACGCAGTATTTT. Translating gives CASSRAEGGVSTDTQYF. The full variable domain, with the rest looked up from reference TRBV25-1 and TRBJ2-3, is EADIYQTPRYLVIGTGKKITLECSQTMGHDKMYWYQQDPGMELHLIHYSYGVNSTEKGDLSSESTVSRIRTEHFPLTLESARPSHTSQYLCASSRAEGGVSTDTQYFGPGTRLTVL.

The sample holds a few counts of this clonotype. This rearrangement joins TRBV6-1 to TRBJ1-1; tentatively, D is TRBD1 (6 bases). Germline lookup yields CDR1 MNHNS and CDR2 SASEGT. The CDR3 spans 19 residues. V was cut by 7 bases and J by 1 base, with 28 bases left in between. The CDR3 DNA follows: TGTGCCAGCAATCTAGCAGGACAGAGGACCCCGGGGCCGAACACTGAAGCTTTCTTT. Protein sequence: CASNLAGQRTPGPNTEAFF.

The V and J genes are TRBV6-1 and TRBJ2-6; 7 bases match TRBD2. The CDR3 contains 15 residues. J lost 0 bases, V lost 5 bases, and 1 base had no gene match. Germline V gene lookup returns CDR1 MNHNS and CDR2 SASEGT. The CDR3 sequence is CASSTGGSGANVLTF. The DNA for the CDR3 is TGTGCCAGCAGTACGGGGGGCTCTGGGGCCAACGTCCTGACTTTC.

This clonotype was detected a few times. The chain carries TRBV6-1 and TRBJ2-7, with 11 nucleotides matching TRBD2. The CDR3 loop spans 16 amino acids. Unmatched junction bases numbered 16, after V lost 10 bases and J lost 5 bases. CDR1 is MNHNS and CDR2 is SASEGT in the germline V gene. The CDR3 reads CAIPTSGDRVSNEQYF. The CDR3 nucleotides are TGTGCCATTCCGACTAGCGGGGACAGGGTCTCAAACGAGCAGTACTTC.

The J gene is TRBJ2-7, the V gene TRBV7-3; D may be TRBD1 (6 bases). The CDR3 loop spans 14 amino acids. CDR1 and CDR2 from the germline V gene are SGHTA and FQGTGA. Trimming took 2 bases from V and 6 from J, leaving 14 bases between them. CDR3 DNA: TGTGCCAGCAGCTTAGAGGCGGACAGAGGCGAGCAGTACTTC. Residues: CASSLEADRGEQYF.

This clonotype was seen more than once but under ten times. The chain combines TRBV6-1 with TRBJ2-7; D is tentatively TRBD1 or TRBD2 (5 bases each). The ends were cut back, 6 bases at V and 1 base at J, with 10 bases in the middle. This CDR3 is 13 amino acids long. Germline lookup yields CDR1 MNHNS and CDR2 SASEGT. In DNA, the CDR3 is TGTGCCAGCAGCGGGACGCTATCCTACGAGCAGTACTTC. Translation: CASSGTLSYEQYF.

The CDR3 coding sequence is TGTGCCAGCAGCTTTGGCAGGGAGAGGGGTGAAAAACTGTTTTTT. It codes for CASSFGRERGEKLFF. The chain has TRBV7-9 and TRBJ1-4; TRBD1 might be the D (5 bases). The V end lost 3 bases, the J end lost 7 bases, and 15 bases lay between the germline ends. In germline, CDR1 is SEHNR, CDR2 FQNEAQ (reference sequence). The length of the CDR3 is 15 residues.

This clonotype was observed a few times. J is TRBJ1-1 and V is TRBV20-1; unclear D gene. V gave up 1 base and J gave up 4 bases, with 7 bases separating them. The CDR3 consists of 12 residues. The germline CDR1 and CDR2 sequences are DFQATT and SNEGSKA (reference sequence). The CDR3, as DNA: TGCAGTGCTAGAGTTGGGCGCACTGAAGCTTTCTTT. Its translation is CSARVGRTEAFF.

This clonotype was observed a handful of times. The J gene is TRBJ1-2, the V gene TRBV5-4; TRBD1 matches at 8 bases. V lost 4 bases to trimming and J lost 7 bases; unmatched junction nucleotides: 12. From germline, CDR1 is SGHNT and CDR2 YYREEE (reference sequence). The CDR3 covers 15 residues. The CDR3 DNA sequence: TGTGCCAGCAGCATAGCCGGGACAGGATTACGTGGCTACACCTTC. It specifies CASSIAGTGLRGYTF.

This clonotype was seen more than once but under ten times. The gene calls are TRBV12-3 or TRBV12-4 and TRBJ1-1; the D is unclear. Trimming took off 8 bases at V and 1 base at J, with 11 bases between the two ends. The CDR3 is 13 amino acids. CDR3 protein: CASHGYANTEAFF. CDR3 DNA sequence: TGTGCCAGCCATGGCTACGCGAACACTGAAGCTTTCTTT.

The V and J genes are TRBV27 and TRBJ1-3; D is uncertain. The CDR3 covers 16 residues. Germline V lookup: CDR1 MNHEY, CDR2 SMNVEV (reference sequence). Deletions cut 7 bases from V and 0 bases from J, with 16 bases between. CDR3: CASTHPVTDSGNTIYF. The CDR3 DNA is TGTGCCAGCACCCACCCTGTCACCGACTCTGGAAACACCATATATTTT.

Of note for this clonotype: An end of the junction does not agree with germline; a read error may underlie this. V usage is TRBV18 and J usage is TRBJ2-2, with 8 nucleotides matching TRBD1. Germline-derived CDR1 and CDR2 are KGHSH and LQKENI. The CDR3 spans 15 residues. The CDR3 loop is CASSPRTGNAGELFF. CDR3 DNA sequence: TGTGCCAGCTCACCCCGGACAGGGAACGCCGGGGAGCTGTTTTTT.

The chain couples TRBV20-1 to TRBJ2-3, with a possible D match to TRBD2 (6 bases). The V gene's germline CDR1 is DFQATT and CDR2 SNEGSKA (reference sequence). The CDR3 is made up of 14 amino acids. V was cut by 5 bases and J by 6 bases, with 18 bases left in between. CDR3 protein: CSAGEARRLDTQYF. The CDR3 DNA reads TGCAGTGCTGGGGAGGCCAGACGATTGGATACGCAGTATTTT.

In this sample, this clonotype is medium-sized. The chain couples TRBV20-1 to TRBJ1-2; a possible D gene is TRBD1 (6 bases). Germline CDR1 and CDR2: DFQATT and SNEGSKA (reference sequence). Trimming took 3 bases from V and 3 from J, leaving 8 bases between them. The CDR3 loop spans 12 amino acids. The CDR3 here is CSASYRDYGYTF. CDR3 DNA sequence: TGCAGTGCTAGTTACAGGGACTATGGCTACACCTTC.

This clonotype was seen a handful of times. V is TRBV5-4 and J is TRBJ2-2; possibly TRBD1 or TRBD2 for D (5 bases each). V lost 3 bases and J lost 5, with 14 bases in between. CDR1 SGHNT and CDR2 YYREEE come from the germline V gene (reference sequence). The CDR3 is 15 amino acids. The CDR3 DNA sequence: TGTGCCAGCAGCTCCAGGGTTTCGGGGACCGGGGAGCTGTTTTTT. Translated: CASSSRVSGTGELFF.

This chain joins TRBV6-1 and TRBJ2-1, with D possibly TRBD1 on 6 matching bases. Germline values: CDR1 MNHNS, CDR2 SASEGT. V shed 6 bases and J shed 0 bases, with 12 bases lying between them. CDR3 size: 15 residues. CDR3 region: CASRQGLGSYNEQFF. For the CDR3, the DNA is TGTGCCAGCAGGCAGGGGTTAGGCTCCTACAATGAGCAGTTCTTC.

The genes are TRBV6-1 and TRBJ2-7; weak D call: TRBD2 (5 bases). CDR1 is MNHNS, CDR2 SASEGT, per germline. The CDR3 runs to 14 residues. Trimming took 5 bases from V and 5 from J, leaving 16 bases between them. The CDR3 sequence: CASSLILGVHEQYF. The DNA for the CDR3 is TGTGCCAGCAGTCTTATTCTGGGAGTCCACGAGCAGTACTTC.

This clonotype was detected only a few times. The chain employs TRBV6-5 and TRBJ2-3; no firm D call. The CDR3 length is 15 residues. Trimming took 2 bases from V and 2 from J, leaving 11 bases between them. Germline V gene lookup returns CDR1 MNHEY and CDR2 SVGAGI. The DNA of the CDR3 is TGTGCCAGCAGTTACGGCGCCGGTCTCACAGATACGCAGTATTTT. Its protein is CASSYGAGLTDTQYF.

This chain uses TRBV6-5 with TRBJ1-2; no clear D gene. Trimming removed 0 bases from V and 2 bases from J, with 4 bases in between. CDR1 MNHEY and CDR2 SVGAGI come from the germline V gene. This CDR3 is 13 amino acids long. The DNA for the CDR3 is TGTGCCAGCAGTTACTCTGGGAACTATGGCTACACCTTC. Protein sequence: CASSYSGNYGYTF.

The chain combines TRBV5-4 with TRBJ2-1; D is unclear. Looked up from germline, CDR1 is SGHNT and CDR2 is YYREEE (reference sequence). The ends were cut back, 5 bases at V and 6 bases at J, with 12 bases in the middle. CDR3 length: 13 residues. The CDR3 spells CASSMPLSNEQFF. In nucleotides, the CDR3 is TGTGCCAGCAGTATGCCCCTTAGCAATGAGCAGTTCTTC.

The V call is TRBV30, the J call TRBJ1-5; the D gene is possibly TRBD1 (5 bases). The CDR3 length is 15 residues. The V gene lost 5 bases and the J gene lost 0 bases, with 14 bases spanning the gap. CDR1 is GTSNPN, CDR2 SVGIG, per germline (reference sequence). CDR3: CAWGGSRNSNQPQHF. In DNA, the CDR3 is TGTGCCTGGGGGGGAAGTAGGAATAGCAATCAGCCCCAGCATTTT.

V gene TRBV2 combines with J gene TRBJ1-4; possibly TRBD1 for D (5 bases). Trimming stripped 7 bases from V and 3 bases from J, with 9 bases between. CDR1 SNHLY and CDR2 FYNNEI come from the germline V gene. CDR3 length: 13 residues. In DNA form, the CDR3 reads TGTGCCAGCAACAGACAGCCTAATGAAAAACTGTTTTTT. It translates to CASNRQPNEKLFF.

The chain carries TRBV12-5 and TRBJ2-4; D may be TRBD1 (6 bases). CDR1 and CDR2 (germline): LGHNT, FRNRAP. Trimming took 2 bases from V and 3 from J, leaving 17 bases between them. CDR3 length: 17 residues. CDR3 region: CASGLRLGAVGKNIQYF. The CDR3 nucleotides are TGTGCTAGTGGTTTGCGATTGGGGGCTGTAGGCAAAAACATTCAGTACTTC.

The chain couples TRBV25-1 to TRBJ2-3, with 12 bases aligning to TRBD2. Germline trimming cut 4 bases from V and 0 bases from J; bases unmatched to any gene: 5. There are 17 residues in the CDR3. Per the germline V gene, CDR1 is MGHDK and CDR2 is SYGVNS. CDR3 coding DNA: TGTGCCAGCAGTGGGACTAGCGGGGATATTAGCACAGATACGCAGTATTTT. Its translation: CASSGTSGDISTDTQYF.

CDR3: CASKLTENTGELFF. The CDR3, as DNA: TGTGCCAGCAAGTTAACAGAGAACACCGGGGAGCTGTTTTTT. This chain uses TRBV7-8 with TRBJ2-2; the D is unclear. V gave up 7 bases and J gave up 1 base, with 10 bases separating them. The CDR3 is made up of 14 amino acids. Germline V CDR1 and CDR2: SGHVS, FQNEAQ.

This chain joins TRBV19 and TRBJ2-7; possibly TRBD2 for D (7 bases). Trimming stripped 6 bases from V and 2 bases from J, with 20 bases between. The CDR3 runs 16 residues. Germline CDR1 LNHDA, CDR2 SQIVND (reference sequence). The CDR3 DNA reads TGTGCCAGTAGCGGAAGGGGGGGCTATACCGCCTACGAGCAGTACTTC. Protein: CASSGRGGYTAYEQYF.